A selection of T cell receptor beta chains follows, all from one sample in a study of blood T cell repertoires in COVID-19. Generated by immunoSEQ multiplex PCR, the TCRdb table keeps only in-frame clones and is missing some. The sample carries some 140,000 clones, around 84% recorded once. Sequencing input: peripheral blood. These receptors all come from a woman of 80 years or more with acute or convalescent COVID-19. The CDR3 runs from the conserved cysteine through the conserved F or W. The D gene is left open where the match is weak. Where a row states a size, it is once, few, many or the class of an expanded clone; other rows omit it.

J gene | V gene | D gene | clone size | CDR3 protein | CDR3 DNA
TRBJ1-1 | TRBV4-1 | TRBD1 | NA | CASRSGTGAMYTEAFF | TGCGCCAGCCGGTCCGGGACAGGGGCGATGTACACTGAAGCTTTCTTT
TRBJ1-6 | TRBV19 | NA | NA | CASSSRVGGSYNSPLHF | TGTGCCAGTAGCTCAAGGGTCGGGGGCTCCTATAATTCACCCCTCCACTTT
TRBJ2-1 | TRBV5-1 | TRBD2 | NA | CASSSTELAGAHNEQFF | TGCGCCAGCAGCTCCACTGAACTAGCGGGGGCTCACAATGAGCAGTTCTTC
TRBJ2-2 | TRBV4-1 | NA | NA | CASSQDFQGRIEPGELFF | TGCGCCAGCAGCCAAGATTTTCAGGGGAGAATAGAGCCCGGGGAGCTGTTTTTT
TRBJ2-4 | TRBV7-2 | NA | NA | CASSFDSKYIQYF | TGTGCCAGCAGCTTCGACAGCAAGTACATTCAGTACTTC
TRBJ2-5 | TRBV23-1 | NA | once | CASSQTHGQETQYF | TGCGCCAGCAGTCAGACACACGGCCAAGAGACCCAGTACTTC
TRBJ1-2 | TRBV30 | NA | few | CAWMGRPHYGYTF | TGTGCCTGGATGGGCAGGCCGCACTATGGCTACACCTTC
TRBJ1-2 | TRBV7-2 | TRBD1 | once | CASSSGTGRGNYGYTF | TGTGCCAGCAGCTCCGGGACAGGGAGGGGCAACTATGGCTACACCTTC
TRBJ2-3 | TRBV7-6 | TRBD2 | NA | CASSLGGSGGADTQYF | TGTGCCAGCAGCTTAGGGGGTAGCGGGGGCGCAGATACGCAGTATTTT
TRBJ1-1 | TRBV18 | NA | NA | CASSRTSGGTEAFF | TGTGCCAGCTCTCGTACGTCGGGGGGCACTGAAGCTTTCTTT
TRBJ2-7 | TRBV5-4 | NA | NA | CASSRPGDEQYF | TGTGCCAGCAGCAGACCAGGGGACGAGCAGTACTTC
TRBJ1-5 | TRBV6-1 | TRBD1 | NA | CASSEQGGGQPQHF | TGTGCCAGCAGTGAACAGGGGGGCGGTCAGCCCCAGCATTTT
TRBJ1-1 | TRBV6-5 | NA | NA | CASRNLGFLAFF | TGTGCCAGCAGAAATTTGGGCTTTCTGGCTTTCTTT
TRBJ1-1 | TRBV11-2 | NA | NA | CASSLDRGGTAFF | TGTGCCAGCAGCTTAGATCGGGGAGGGACGGCTTTCTTT